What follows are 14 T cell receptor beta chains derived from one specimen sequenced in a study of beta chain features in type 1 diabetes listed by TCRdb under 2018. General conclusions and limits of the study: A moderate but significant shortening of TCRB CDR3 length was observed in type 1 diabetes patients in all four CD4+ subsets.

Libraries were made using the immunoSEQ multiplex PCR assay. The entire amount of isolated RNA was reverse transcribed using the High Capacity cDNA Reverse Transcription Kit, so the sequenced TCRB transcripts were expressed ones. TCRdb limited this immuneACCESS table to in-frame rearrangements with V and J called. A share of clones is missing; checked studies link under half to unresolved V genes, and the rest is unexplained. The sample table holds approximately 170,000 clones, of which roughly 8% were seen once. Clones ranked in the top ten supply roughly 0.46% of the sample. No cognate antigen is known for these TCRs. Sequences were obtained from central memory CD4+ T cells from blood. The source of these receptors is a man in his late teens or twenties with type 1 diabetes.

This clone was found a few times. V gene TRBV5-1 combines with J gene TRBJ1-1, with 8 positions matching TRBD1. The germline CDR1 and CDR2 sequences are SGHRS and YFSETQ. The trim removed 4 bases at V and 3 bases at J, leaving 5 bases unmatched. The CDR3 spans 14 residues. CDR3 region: CASSPGQAYTEAFF. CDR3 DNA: TGCGCCAGCAGCCCGGGACAGGCCTACACTGAAGCTTTCTTT.

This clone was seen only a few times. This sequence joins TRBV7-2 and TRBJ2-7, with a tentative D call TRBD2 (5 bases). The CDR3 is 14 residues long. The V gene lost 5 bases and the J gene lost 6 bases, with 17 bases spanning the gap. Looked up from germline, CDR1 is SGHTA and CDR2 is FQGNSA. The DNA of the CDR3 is TGTGCCAGCAGCCCGGGATTGGCCTCGTTCGAGCAGTACTTC. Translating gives CASSPGLASFEQYF.

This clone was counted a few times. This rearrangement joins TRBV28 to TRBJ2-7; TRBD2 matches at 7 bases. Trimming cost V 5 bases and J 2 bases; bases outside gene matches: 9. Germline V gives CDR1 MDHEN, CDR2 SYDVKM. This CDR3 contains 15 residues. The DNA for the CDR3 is TGTGCCAGCAGTCGGCCTAGCGGCCTAACCTACGAGCAGTACTTC. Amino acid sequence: CASSRPSGLTYEQYF. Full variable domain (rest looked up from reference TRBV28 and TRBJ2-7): DVKVTQSSRYLVKRTGEKVFLECVQDMDHENMFWYRQDPGLGLRLIYFSYDVKMKEKGDIPEGYSVSREKKERFSLILESASTNQTSMYLCASSRPSGLTYEQYFGPGTRLTVT.

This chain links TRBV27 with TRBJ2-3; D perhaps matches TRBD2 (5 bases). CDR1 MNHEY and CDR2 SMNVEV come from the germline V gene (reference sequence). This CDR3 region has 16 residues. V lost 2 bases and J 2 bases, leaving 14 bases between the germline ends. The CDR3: CASSLRRNPNTDTQYF. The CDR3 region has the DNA TGTGCCAGCAGTTTAAGGAGGAATCCCAACACAGATACGCAGTATTTT.

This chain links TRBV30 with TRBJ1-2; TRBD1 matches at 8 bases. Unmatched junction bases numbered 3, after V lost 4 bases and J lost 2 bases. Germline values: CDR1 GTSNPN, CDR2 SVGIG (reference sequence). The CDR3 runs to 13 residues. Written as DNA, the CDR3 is TGTGCCTGGACGGGACAGGTCAACTATGGCTACACCTTC. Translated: CAWTGQVNYGYTF.

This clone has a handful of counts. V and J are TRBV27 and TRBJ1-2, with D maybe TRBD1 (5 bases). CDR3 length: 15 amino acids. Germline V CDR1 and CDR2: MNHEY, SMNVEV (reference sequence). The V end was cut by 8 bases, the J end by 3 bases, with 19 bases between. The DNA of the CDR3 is TGTGCCAGCCAGCCGTACTCGACAGCTGACTATGGCTACACCTTC. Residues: CASQPYSTADYGYTF.

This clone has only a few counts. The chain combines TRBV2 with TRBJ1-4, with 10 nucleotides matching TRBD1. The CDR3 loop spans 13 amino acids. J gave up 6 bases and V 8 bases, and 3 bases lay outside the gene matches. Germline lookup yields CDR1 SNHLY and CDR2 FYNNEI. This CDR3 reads CASGGQGYEKLFF. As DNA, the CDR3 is TGTGCCAGCGGGGGACAGGGGTATGAAAAACTGTTTTTT.

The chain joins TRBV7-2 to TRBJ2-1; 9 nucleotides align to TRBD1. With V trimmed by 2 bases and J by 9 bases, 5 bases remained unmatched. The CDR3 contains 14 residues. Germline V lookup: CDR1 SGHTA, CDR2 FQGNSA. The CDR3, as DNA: TGTGCCAGCAGCTTAACGACAGGGGGATTTGAGCAGTTCTTC. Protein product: CASSLTTGGFEQFF. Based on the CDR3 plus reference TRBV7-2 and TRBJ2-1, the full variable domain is GAGVSQSPSNKVTEKGKDVELRCDPISGHTALYWYRQSLGQGLEFLIYFQGNSAPDKSGLPSDRFSAERTGGSVSTLTIQRTQQEDSAVYLCASSLTTGGFEQFFGPGTRLTVL.

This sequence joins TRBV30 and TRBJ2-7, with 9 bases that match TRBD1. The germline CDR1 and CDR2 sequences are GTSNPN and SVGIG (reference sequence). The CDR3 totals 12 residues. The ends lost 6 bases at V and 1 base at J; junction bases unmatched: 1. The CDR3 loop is CACGQGSYEQYF. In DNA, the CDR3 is TGTGCCTGTGGACAGGGGTCCTACGAGCAGTACTTC.

In DNA, the CDR3 is TGTGCCAGCAGCCCGGCCAGCGGGGGGGGCACGCAGTATTTT. It encodes CASSPASGGGTQYF. This sequence joins TRBV7-9 and TRBJ2-3; TRBD2 agrees at 10 bases. V dropped 5 bases and J dropped 9; count of bases not matched to a gene: 8. This CDR3 is built from 14 residues. Germline assignment: CDR1 SEHNR and CDR2 FQNEAQ (reference sequence).

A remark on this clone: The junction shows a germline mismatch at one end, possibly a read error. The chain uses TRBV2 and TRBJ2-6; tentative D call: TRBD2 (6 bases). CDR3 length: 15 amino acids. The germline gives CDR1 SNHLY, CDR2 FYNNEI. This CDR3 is CASSDGGAGTNVLTF. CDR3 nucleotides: TGTGCCAGCAGTGATGGAGGGGCTGGGACCAACGTCCTGACTTTC.

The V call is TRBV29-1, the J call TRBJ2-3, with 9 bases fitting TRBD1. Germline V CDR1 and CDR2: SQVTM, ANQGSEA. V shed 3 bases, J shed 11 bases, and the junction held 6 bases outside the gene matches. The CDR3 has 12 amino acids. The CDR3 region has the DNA TGCAGCGTTGAGATACCGGGACAGGGGCAGTATTTT. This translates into CSVEIPGQGQYF.

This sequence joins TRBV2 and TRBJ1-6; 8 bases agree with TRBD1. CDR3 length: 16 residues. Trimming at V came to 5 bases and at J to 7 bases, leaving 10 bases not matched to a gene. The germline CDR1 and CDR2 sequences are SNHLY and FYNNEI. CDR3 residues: CASSLFGQGENSPLHF. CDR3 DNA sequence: TGTGCCAGCAGTCTATTCGGACAGGGAGAAAATTCACCCCTCCACTTT.

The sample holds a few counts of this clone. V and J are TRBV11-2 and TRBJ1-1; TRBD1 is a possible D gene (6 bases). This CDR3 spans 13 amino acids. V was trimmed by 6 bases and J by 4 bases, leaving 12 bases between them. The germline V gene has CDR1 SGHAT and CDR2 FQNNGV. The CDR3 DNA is TGTGCCAGCAGTCTACAGGGATTCACTGAAGCTTTCTTT. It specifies CASSLQGFTEAFF.